Presented here are 27 T cell receptor beta chains from one specimen sequenced in a study of T cells in Graves' hyperthyroidism and ophthalmopathy. Template material for amplifying TCR beta CDR3 regions consisted of RNA transcripts. The TCR CDR3 was amplified in a first-round RT-PCR using the HTBI primer set. TCRdb analysed the multiplex PCR reads with MiXCR anew, one entry per CDR3 protein. The sample lists 750,000 to 950,000 distinct CDR3 sequences, 38% occurring once. Sequenced: blood. These receptors were obtained from a man aged 18 to 30 with Graves' hyperthyroidism.

Note on this clonotype: This may be a read error, as it is one base from a much larger clone. The J gene is TRBJ2-7, the V gene TRBV29-1; weak D call: TRBD2 (7 bases). Between the trimmed V and J ends, which lost 6 bases and 5 bases, there was a span of 14 bases. Germline V gene lookup returns CDR1 SQVTM and CDR2 ANQGSEA. The CDR3 totals 12 residues. The CDR3: CSVGGGRDEQYF. CDR3 DNA sequence: TGCAGCGTAGGGGGGGGGCGCGACGAGCAGTACTTC.

This sequence joins TRBV5-1 and TRBJ1-2; 8 bases match TRBD1. This CDR3 has 14 residues. From germline, CDR1 is SGHRS and CDR2 YFSETQ. J was trimmed by 4 bases and V by 7 bases; bases with no gene match: 9. CDR3 protein: CASGVTGAPYGYTF. In nucleotides, the CDR3 is TGCGCCAGCGGGGTGACAGGGGCACCCTATGGCTACACCTTC.

The rearrangement joins TRBV20-1 to TRBJ1-3; no definite D call. Germline V gene sequence: CDR1 DFQATT, CDR2 SNEGSKA (reference sequence). The CDR3 is 13 amino acids. V shed 5 bases and J shed 4 bases, with 12 bases lying between them. CDR3 sequence (DNA): TGCAGTGCTCCGAAGCCAAGGGGAAACACCATATATTTT. Translating it yields CSAPKPRGNTIYF.

V and J are TRBV4-3 and TRBJ2-7, with TRBD2 matching 8 bases. The V and J ends lost 0 bases and 6 bases, in that order; junction bases with no gene match: 10. Germline CDR1 reads LGHNA; CDR2 reads YSLEER. This CDR3 contains 16 residues. CDR3 DNA: TGCGCCAGCAGCCAAGAGAACCAGCGGGAGTGGGGCGAGCAGTACTTC. The encoded protein is CASSQENQREWGEQYF.

The chain joins TRBV20-1 to TRBJ2-5, with 7 bases fitting TRBD1. The CDR3 runs 15 residues. CDR1 DFQATT and CDR2 SNEGSKA come from the germline V gene (reference sequence). Trimming removed 3 bases from V and 1 base from J; junction bases left unmatched: 8. The CDR3 coding sequence is TGCAGTGCTAGCCCGACAGGGCCTATCCAAGAGACCCAGTACTTC. Amino acid sequence: CSASPTGPIQETQYF.

The table lists this clonotype with a few counts. The chain couples TRBV11-2 to TRBJ1-1, with no clear D. The germline V gene encodes CDR1 SGHAT and CDR2 FQNNGV. The V and J ends lost 5 bases and 2 bases respectively, with 15 bases between them. The CDR3 length is 15 residues. For the CDR3, the DNA is TGTGCCAGCAGCCCTTACCCCGACGGCAACACTGAAGCTTTCTTT. This translates into CASSPYPDGNTEAFF.

This clonotype was recorded many times. The chain carries TRBV15 and TRBJ1-3; D unresolved. The germline CDR1 and CDR2 sequences are LNHNV and YYDKDF (reference sequence). V lost 0 bases and J lost 4, with 10 bases in between. CDR3 length: 15 amino acids. In DNA, the CDR3 is TGTGCCACCAGCAGAGATCCCCGGAAGGGAAACACCATATATTTT. This codes for CATSRDPRKGNTIYF.

CDR3 residues: CASGTTGSGAFF. The CDR3 DNA reads as TGTGCCAGCGGGACGACAGGGTCTGGGGCTTTCTTT. The V gene is TRBV25-1, the J gene TRBJ1-1; 7 bases match TRBD1. CDR3 length: 12 residues. Germline-derived CDR1 and CDR2 are MGHDK and SYGVNS. Trimming at V came to 8 bases and at J to 11 bases, leaving 11 bases not matched to a gene.

V and J are TRBV7-2 and TRBJ1-4; TRBD1 matches at 10 bases. CDR3 size: 13 residues. Per germline, CDR1 SGHTA and CDR2 FQGNSA. V shed 4 bases, J shed 9 bases, and the junction held 2 bases outside the gene matches. The chain's CDR3 is CASSSTGGQKLFF. The CDR3 coding sequence is TGTGCCAGCAGCTCGACAGGGGGCCAAAAACTGTTTTTT.

At least ten counts were recorded for this clonotype. This chain connects TRBV19 to TRBJ2-2; D is perhaps TRBD1 or TRBD2 (5 bases each). Germline V gene sequence: CDR1 LNHDA, CDR2 SQIVND (reference sequence). V lost 7 bases and J lost 0, with 12 bases in between. The CDR3 length is 15 residues. The CDR3 DNA reads TGTGCCAGTACCTTCGGGACGGCGAACACCGGGGAGCTGTTTTTT. Translated, it gives CASTFGTANTGELFF.

This clonotype was observed a handful of times. This chain connects TRBV6-5 to TRBJ1-1; tentatively, D is TRBD1 (5 bases). Germline V lookup: CDR1 MNHEY, CDR2 SVGAGI. This CDR3 is built from 14 residues. Trimming left V 6 bases short and J 4 bases short, with 15 bases between. The CDR3 loop is CASRGGGESTEAFF. The CDR3 DNA reads as TGTGCCAGCAGGGGGGGTGGGGAAAGCACTGAAGCTTTCTTT.

This clonotype was observed a few times. This chain uses TRBV7-9 with TRBJ2-7; weak D call: TRBD1 (5 bases). Germline loops: CDR1 SEHNR, CDR2 FQNEAQ (reference sequence). The V and J ends lost 6 bases and 0 bases respectively, with 12 bases between them. CDR3 length equals 14 residues. The CDR3 loop is CASSKQETSYEQYF. The DNA for the CDR3 is TGTGCCAGCAGTAAACAGGAGACCTCCTACGAGCAGTACTTC.

This clonotype was counted only a few times. The chain carries TRBV7-9 and TRBJ1-6; D is possibly TRBD1 (6 bases). The CDR3 consists of 15 residues. With 5 bases removed from V and 5 bases from J, the gap between germline ends came to 13 bases. The germline V gene encodes CDR1 SEHNR and CDR2 FQNEAQ (reference sequence). CDR3 amino acids: CASSPPRGHNSPLHF. As DNA, the CDR3 is TGTGCCAGCAGCCCCCCCAGGGGCCATAATTCACCCCTCCACTTT.

This clonotype was picked up many times. V gene TRBV7-9 combines with J gene TRBJ2-7; D is possibly TRBD1 (6 bases). V was shortened by 2 bases and J by 3 bases, with 11 bases between the two germline ends. CDR3 length: 14 amino acids. The germline V gene encodes CDR1 SEHNR and CDR2 FQNEAQ (reference sequence). CDR3 nucleotide sequence: TGTGCCAGCAGCTTAAGGAACAGGGACTACGAGCAGTACTTC. It codes for CASSLRNRDYEQYF.

This clonotype was seen a handful of times. The rearrangement joins TRBV9 to TRBJ2-7; D is unclear. The V end lost 4 bases, the J end lost 6 bases, and 14 bases lay between the germline ends. This CDR3 is 13 amino acids long. Looked up from germline, CDR1 is SGDLS and CDR2 is YYNGEE. In DNA form, the CDR3 reads TGTGCCAGCAGCCTTCGGGCAGATACCGAGCAGTACTTC. This gives the protein CASSLRADTEQYF.

There are many counts of this clonotype. The chain joins TRBV2 to TRBJ2-2; no clear D gene. Between the trimmed V and J ends, which lost 8 bases and 0 bases, there was a span of 10 bases. CDR1 and CDR2 from the germline V gene are SNHLY and FYNNEI. The CDR3 has 14 residues. CDR3 sequence: CASGALANTGELFF. CDR3 bases: TGTGCCAGCGGTGCACTCGCGAACACCGGGGAGCTGTTTTTT.

This clonotype came up many times. The chain joins TRBV2 to TRBJ2-7; D perhaps matches TRBD1 (6 bases). The CDR3 length is 12 residues. Germline CDR1 reads SNHLY; CDR2 reads FYNNEI. CDR3 nucleotides: TGTGCTACAGCGTCGGGACACTACGAGCAGTACTTC. Residues: CATASGHYEQYF.

This rearrangement joins TRBV19 to TRBJ1-2; D is possibly TRBD1 (6 bases). The germline V and J ends were trimmed by 9 bases and 8 bases, with 19 bases remaining between them. CDR1 LNHDA and CDR2 SQIVND come from the germline V gene (reference sequence). This CDR3 has 13 amino acids. The CDR3 loop reads CASSQGTQQGYTF. The CDR3 region has the DNA TGTGCCAGCTCACAGGGAACTCAACAAGGCTACACCTTC.

This clonotype was seen many times. The chain is built from TRBV2 and TRBJ1-1, with D perhaps TRBD1 (5 bases). V was trimmed by 10 bases and J by 5 bases, leaving 11 bases between them. Germline CDR1 reads SNHLY; CDR2 reads FYNNEI. The CDR3 spans 11 residues. The DNA of the CDR3 is TGTGCCACCCAGGGCGGGACTGAAGCTTTCTTT. Residues: CATQGGTEAFF.

The chain recombines TRBV11-3 with TRBJ1-4, with no clear D. Germline V gives CDR1 SGHNT, CDR2 YENEEA. The V and J ends lost 5 bases and 13 bases respectively, with 20 bases between them. The CDR3 covers 14 residues. CDR3 sequence (DNA): TGTGCCAGCAGCCCCCGTCCCGGCGTGAAATCACTGTTTTTT. Its translation is CASSPRPGVKSLFF.

This clonotype came up many times. In nucleotides, the CDR3 is TGTGCCAGCAGTGGCCAATCGGACAGGAGCCCCTGGGAGACCCAGTACTTC. Its protein product is CASSGQSDRSPWETQYF. This sequence joins TRBV25-1 and TRBJ2-5, with 7 bases identical to TRBD1. Germline V lookup: CDR1 MGHDK, CDR2 SYGVNS. The trim removed 4 bases at V and 5 bases at J, leaving 16 bases unmatched. The CDR3 runs to 17 residues.

This chain joins TRBV5-1 and TRBJ1-1, with TRBD1 matching over 9 bases. V shed 3 bases, J shed 5 bases, and the junction held 8 bases outside the gene matches. There are 15 residues in the CDR3. The V gene's germline CDR1 is SGHRS and CDR2 YFSETQ. The CDR3 reads CASSSLQGARTEAFF. The CDR3 DNA sequence: TGCGCCAGCAGCTCATTACAGGGGGCTAGGACTGAAGCTTTCTTT.

This clonotype was found a few times. This rearrangement joins TRBV20-1 to TRBJ2-7; a possible D gene is TRBD2 (7 bases). This CDR3 has 17 amino acids. Between the trimmed V and J ends, which lost 3 bases and 5 bases, there was a span of 26 bases. Per the germline V gene, CDR1 is DFQATT and CDR2 is SNEGSKA (reference sequence). As DNA, the CDR3 is TGCAGTGCTAGTCTGGGGAGAGGGGGGGTAAAAGCCAACGAGCAGTACTTC. Translating it yields CSASLGRGGVKANEQYF.

The CDR3 DNA reads as TGTGCCAGCTCCGTAGCTGGGAGCGGAGAGACCCAGTACTTC. Residues: CASSVAGSGETQYF. V is TRBV12-3 or TRBV12-4 and J is TRBJ2-5; a possible D gene is TRBD2 (5 bases). This CDR3 contains 14 residues. V was shortened by 8 bases and J by 4 bases, with 17 bases between the two germline ends.

V is TRBV7-8 and J is TRBJ2-5; TRBD1 aligns across 9 bases. The CDR3 totals 12 residues. Germline lookup yields CDR1 SGHVS and CDR2 FQNEAQ. Trimming took 1 base from V and 9 from J; bases not matched to a gene: 0. Written as DNA, the CDR3 is TGTGCCAGCAGCTTAGGACAGGGGGCCCAGTACTTC. Encoded protein: CASSLGQGAQYF.

This clonotype was counted between two and nine times. The genes are TRBV5-1 and TRBJ2-5; the match to TRBD2 covers 7 bases. The CDR3 totals 16 residues. Germline V gene sequence: CDR1 SGHRS, CDR2 YFSETQ. J gave up 1 base and V 6 bases, and 12 bases lay outside the gene matches. CDR3 DNA: TGCGCCAGCAAGCGGGGTCTGATCACGGTCCAAGAGACCCAGTACTTC. Its protein product is CASKRGLITVQETQYF.

The chain is built from TRBV6-1 and TRBJ1-5; D unresolved. V lost 5 bases and J 8 bases, leaving 4 bases between the germline ends. The CDR3 covers 10 residues. Germline V gene lookup returns CDR1 MNHNS and CDR2 SASEGT. The CDR3 loop is CASSSKPQHF. CDR3 nucleotide sequence: TGTGCCAGCAGTTCGAAGCCCCAGCATTTT.